One sample yielded the 32 T cell receptor beta chains listed below, sequenced in a study of T cell changes during pregnancy in multiple sclerosis. Clones were sequenced by immunoSEQ multiplex PCR, and TCRdb holds only the in-frame ones, with some missing. Here the sample spans approximately 90,000 clones, 85% to 95% being singletons. Sequenced material: peripheral blood, taken after pregnancy. These receptor sequences come from a female donor with multiple sclerosis, enrolled in a pregnancy study.

The chain has TRBV30 and TRBJ1-2; D is undetermined. Germline-derived CDR1 and CDR2 are GTSNPN and SVGIG (reference sequence). V lost 3 bases, J lost 6 bases, and 8 bases lay in between. The CDR3 loop spans 11 amino acids. CDR3 region: CAWSPRDGYTF. Here the CDR3 DNA reads TGTGCCTGGAGCCCCCGGGATGGCTACACCTTC.

The V call is TRBV6-1, the J call TRBJ1-2; 12 nucleotides line up with TRBD1. CDR3 length: 15 amino acids. CDR1 is MNHNS, CDR2 SASEGT, per germline. After removal of 2 bases from V and 4 bases from J, the junction contained 2 bases not matched to a gene. CDR3 protein: CASSEQGQGAYGYTF. The CDR3, as DNA: TGTGCCAGCAGTGAACAGGGACAGGGGGCCTATGGCTACACCTTC.

The chain employs TRBV9 and TRBJ2-1, with D possibly matching TRBD1 (6 bases). V was trimmed by 4 bases and J by 4 bases, leaving 9 bases between them. The CDR3 runs to 13 residues. Germline CDR1 and CDR2: SGDLS and YYNGEE. CDR3 bases: TGTGCCAGCAGCCGGACAGATTACAATGAGCAGTTCTTC. Translation gives CASSRTDYNEQFF.

The chain couples TRBV2 to TRBJ2-1, with 13 bases aligning to TRBD2. CDR1 is SNHLY and CDR2 is FYNNEI in the germline V gene. This CDR3 spans 16 amino acids. The V and J ends lost 7 bases and 7 bases, in that order; junction bases with no gene match: 10. CDR3 in amino acids: CASTRTSGSGWNEQFF. The CDR3 DNA follows: TGTGCCAGCACTCGGACTAGCGGGAGTGGCTGGAATGAGCAGTTCTTC.

This clone was detected only once. The CDR3 region is CASSELGGANYGYTF. DNA of the CDR3: TGCGCCAGCAGTGAGCTCGGGGGAGCTAACTATGGCTACACCTTC. The chain carries TRBV10-2 and TRBJ1-2, with a weak D call TRBD1 (5 bases). Germline CDR1 and CDR2: WSHSY and SAAADI. The V end was cut by 2 bases, the J end by 0 bases, with 10 bases between. The CDR3 runs to 15 residues.

The chain recombines TRBV7-9 with TRBJ2-7; 7 positions agree with TRBD1. Germline assignment: CDR1 SEHNR and CDR2 FQNEAQ (reference sequence). The junction had 11 bases not matched to a gene; V was cut back by 9 bases and J by 3 bases. This CDR3 is built from 14 residues. This CDR3 reads CARSAGQDLYEQYF. In nucleotides, the CDR3 is TGTGCCAGGTCGGCCGGACAGGACCTCTACGAGCAGTACTTC. Combining the CDR3 with reference TRBV7-9 and TRBJ2-7 gives the whole variable domain DTGVSQNPRHKITKRGQNVTFRCDPISEHNRLYWYRQTLGQGPEFLTYFQNEAQLEKSRLLSDRFSAERPKGSFSTLEIQRTEQGDSAMYLCARSAGQDLYEQYFGPGTRLTVT.

This clone was detected only a few times. The rearrangement joins TRBV7-8 to TRBJ2-7; no clear D. Trimming removed 1 base at V and 6 bases at J, with 10 bases between. Per germline, CDR1 SGHVS and CDR2 FQNEAQ. CDR3 length: 13 amino acids. The DNA for the CDR3 is TGTGCCAGCAGCTTAGATTATCTTCGCGAGCAGTACTTC. Translation gives CASSLDYLREQYF.

The chain links TRBV7-9 to TRBJ1-2, with 7 nucleotides matching TRBD1. Germline V gives CDR1 SEHNR, CDR2 FQNEAQ (reference sequence). The CDR3 extends over 15 amino acids. Losses at the gene ends were 5 bases for V and 8 bases for J; bases not matched to a gene: 14. CDR3 nucleotide sequence: TGTGCCAGCAGCGGGGGGACAGATGCAACCCGGGGCTACACCTTC. This encodes CASSGGTDATRGYTF.

The gene calls are TRBV30 and TRBJ1-2; 12 bases agree with TRBD1. Trimming took 8 bases from V and 3 from J; bases not matched to a gene: 4. The CDR3 extends over 13 amino acids. Germline V gives CDR1 GTSNPN, CDR2 SVGIG (reference sequence). CDR3 amino acids: CARGQGADYGYTF. The CDR3 nucleotides are TGTGCCCGGGGACAGGGGGCTGACTATGGCTACACCTTC.

The V call is TRBV10-3, the J call TRBJ1-4, with D unclear. The CDR3 sequence is 13 residues long. Germline CDR1 reads ENHRY; CDR2 reads SYGVKD. Deletions cut 3 bases from V and 7 bases from J, with 9 bases between. DNA for the CDR3: TGTGCCATCAGTGAATTGTCTTTTGAAAAACTGTTTTTT. This sequence encodes CAISELSFEKLFF.

V and J are TRBV5-1 and TRBJ2-7, with 7 bases identical to TRBD1. V dropped 8 bases and J dropped 12; count of bases not matched to a gene: 11. The CDR3 is 11 amino acids. Germline V gene sequence: CDR1 SGHRS, CDR2 YFSETQ. The CDR3 sequence: CARRCPGQRYF. CDR3 sequence (DNA): TGCGCCAGGAGGTGCCCGGGACAGCGGTACTTC.

The chain links TRBV6-1 to TRBJ1-4; TRBD1 matches at 11 bases. J was trimmed by 5 bases and V by 8 bases; bases with no gene match: 7. Germline values: CDR1 MNHNS, CDR2 SASEGT. The CDR3 extends over 15 amino acids. CDR3 coding DNA: TGTGCCAGCCTGCTAGGACAGGGGGCCAATGAAAAACTGTTTTTT. Its protein is CASLLGQGANEKLFF.

The chain carries TRBV2 and TRBJ1-1; no firm D call. Germline values: CDR1 SNHLY, CDR2 FYNNEI. The CDR3 spans 15 residues. V was shortened by 3 bases and J by 1 base, with 12 bases between the two germline ends. CDR3 DNA: TGTGCCAGCAGTGAGAGACTATATTCGAACACTGAAGCTTTCTTT. It yields the protein CASSERLYSNTEAFF.

The rearrangement links TRBV5-8 to TRBJ1-5; TRBD1 matches at 7 bases. V lost 4 bases, J lost 0 bases, and 4 bases stayed unmatched. Germline CDR1 is SGHTS and CDR2 is YDEGEE. This CDR3 has 15 amino acids. The CDR3 DNA sequence: TGTGCCAGCAGCCCGGGACAGTTTAGCAATCAGCCCCAGCATTTT. Residues: CASSPGQFSNQPQHF. The full variable domain, in which reference TRBV5-8 and TRBJ1-5 provide the parts outside the CDR3, is EAGVTQSPTHLIKTRGQQATLRCSPISGHTSVYWYQQALGLGLQFLLWYDEGEERNRGNFPPRFSGRQFPNYSSELNVNALELEDSALYLCASSPGQFSNQPQHFGDGTRLSIL.

The chain employs TRBV19 and TRBJ1-2; perhaps TRBD1 as D (5 bases). Looked up from germline, CDR1 is LNHDA and CDR2 is SQIVND (reference sequence). The CDR3 totals 13 residues. Trimming cost V 7 bases and J 7 bases, with 16 bases left between them. CDR3 amino acids: CASTAQGGIGYTF. The CDR3 DNA reads as TGTGCCAGTACCGCCCAGGGAGGGATTGGCTACACCTTC.

The CDR3 DNA sequence: TGTGCCAGCAGCGCCCGGTTCCAAACGGTAGGGGATGAGCAGTTCTTC. This gives the protein CASSARFQTVGDEQFF. V gene TRBV9 combines with J gene TRBJ2-1; tentatively, D is TRBD1 (5 bases). Germline CDR1 is SGDLS and CDR2 is YYNGEE. Trimming left V 3 bases short and J 8 bases short, with 21 bases between. The CDR3 runs to 16 residues.

This rearrangement joins TRBV25-1 to TRBJ2-7, with 9 bases that match TRBD1. Germline V gene lookup returns CDR1 MGHDK and CDR2 SYGVNS. This CDR3 contains 12 residues. V lost 6 bases and J lost 5; bases outside the gene matches: 2. The CDR3 nucleotides read TGTGCCAGCAGCTGGACAGGGGACGAGCAGTACTTC. Translating gives CASSWTGDEQYF.

The genes are TRBV7-6 and TRBJ1-1, with 7 positions matching TRBD1. Losses at the gene ends were 1 base for V and 6 bases for J; bases not matched to a gene: 5. Germline assignment: CDR1 SGHVS and CDR2 FNYEAQ. The CDR3 has 14 residues. Here the CDR3 DNA reads TGTGCCAGCAGCTTAGGTCCGACAGGGCCTGAAGCTTTCTTT. Its protein product is CASSLGPTGPEAFF.

This chain links TRBV27 with TRBJ2-2; maybe TRBD2 (6 bases). The CDR3 is 17 residues long. Germline V gene lookup returns CDR1 MNHEY and CDR2 SMNVEV (reference sequence). V gave up 3 bases and J gave up 0 bases, with 14 bases separating them. The CDR3 DNA is TGTGCCAGCAGTTTCGACGAAGTAGCGGCGAACACCGGGGAGCTGTTTTTT. Translating gives CASSFDEVAANTGELFF.

The gene calls are TRBV5-8 and TRBJ1-2; D gene ambiguous. Trimming took 9 bases from V and 6 from J, leaving 15 bases between them. This CDR3 has 12 amino acids. Germline lookup yields CDR1 SGHTS and CDR2 YDEGEE. The CDR3 region is CAKWEQEDGYTF. CDR3 in DNA: TGTGCCAAATGGGAGCAGGAAGATGGCTACACCTTC.

The rearrangement links TRBV6-5 to TRBJ1-2; maybe TRBD1 (6 bases). With 0 bases removed from V and 3 bases from J, the gap between germline ends came to 11 bases. Germline assignment: CDR1 MNHEY and CDR2 SVGAGI. This CDR3 region has 15 residues. CDR3 DNA: TGTGCCAGCAGTTACTCTCCAGGGGAATACTATGGCTACACCTTC. This translates into CASSYSPGEYYGYTF.

V gene TRBV9 combines with J gene TRBJ1-1; tentative D call: TRBD1 (6 bases). Germline V gene lookup returns CDR1 SGDLS and CDR2 YYNGEE. Trimming left V 0 bases short and J 0 bases short, with 9 bases between. The CDR3 length is 15 residues. This CDR3 is CASSVEPGVNTEAFF. For the CDR3, the DNA is TGTGCCAGCAGCGTAGAACCAGGGGTGAACACTGAAGCTTTCTTT.

The rearrangement uses TRBV6-4 and TRBJ2-3; a weak D match, TRBD2 (5 bases). CDR1 is MRHNA, CDR2 SNTAGT, per germline. The CDR3 runs to 15 residues. The V and J ends lost 2 bases and 3 bases respectively, with 12 bases between them. This chain's CDR3 is CASSDGREPTDTQYF. CDR3 DNA sequence: TGTGCCAGCAGTGACGGACGGGAACCAACAGATACGCAGTATTTT.

CDR3 coding DNA: TGTGCCAGCATATTGGACACCGGCAATCAGCCCCAGCATTTT. The encoded protein is CASILDTGNQPQHF. V is TRBV2 and J is TRBJ1-5; weak D call: TRBD1 (5 bases). This CDR3 region has 14 residues. Trimming shortened V by 7 bases and J by 2 bases, and 12 bases separated the two germline ends. Germline lookup yields CDR1 SNHLY and CDR2 FYNNEI.

The chain links TRBV14 to TRBJ2-1, with TRBD1 matching over 9 bases. With V trimmed by 3 bases and J by 7 bases, 13 bases remained unmatched. From germline, CDR1 is SGHDN and CDR2 FVKESK. The CDR3 runs 17 residues. The CDR3 sequence: CASSQVYPGQGGNEQFF. The CDR3 DNA is TGTGCCAGCAGCCAGGTTTACCCGGGACAGGGAGGGAATGAGCAGTTCTTC.

This clone was seen only once. The chain combines TRBV19 with TRBJ1-1, with 8 bases identical to TRBD1. Germline values: CDR1 LNHDA, CDR2 SQIVND (reference sequence). V gave up 5 bases and J gave up 5 bases; unmatched junction bases: 7. This CDR3 comprises 14 residues. In nucleotides, the CDR3 is TGTGCCAGTAGTTTCCAGGGGGCGTCAACTGAAGCTTTCTTT. Protein: CASSFQGASTEAFF. Full variable domain (rest looked up from reference TRBV19 and TRBJ1-1): DGGITQSPKYLFRKEGQNVTLSCEQNLNHDAMYWYRQDPGQGLRLIYYSQIVNDFQKGDIAEGYSVSREKKESFPLTVTSAQKNPTAFYLCASSFQGASTEAFFGQGTRLTVV.

The chain carries TRBV5-1 and TRBJ2-7, with D uncertain. CDR3 length: 13 amino acids. Deletions cut 0 bases from V and 1 base from J, with 5 bases between. Per germline, CDR1 SGHRS and CDR2 YFSETQ. The CDR3 sequence: CASSLGSSYEQYF. CDR3 bases: TGCGCCAGCAGCTTGGGCAGTTCCTACGAGCAGTACTTC.

The rearrangement links TRBV19 to TRBJ1-5; the D gene is possibly TRBD1 (5 bases). CDR1 and CDR2 from the germline V gene are LNHDA and SQIVND (reference sequence). The CDR3 sequence is 14 residues long. The ends were cut back, 4 bases at V and 6 bases at J, with 13 bases in the middle. CDR3 residues: CASSTGDGGQPQHF. As DNA, the CDR3 is TGTGCCAGTAGTACGGGCGACGGGGGTCAGCCCCAGCATTTT.

This sequence joins TRBV6-1 and TRBJ2-2; the D gene is possibly TRBD1 (5 bases). Trimming pared 3 bases from V and 6 bases from J, leaving 14 bases between. Germline CDR1 is MNHNS and CDR2 is SASEGT. The CDR3 runs to 15 residues. The CDR3 sequence: CASSDQGWGAGELFF. CDR3 sequence (DNA): TGTGCCAGCAGTGACCAGGGATGGGGTGCCGGGGAGCTGTTTTTT.

V usage is TRBV29-1 and J usage is TRBJ1-5; weak D call: TRBD1 (6 bases). V lost 6 bases to trimming and J lost 0 bases, with 18 bases between them. CDR3 length: 16 residues. Germline CDR1 SQVTM, CDR2 ANQGSEA. CDR3 in amino acids: CSVTGTPGTSNQPQHF. The CDR3 DNA sequence: TGCAGCGTGACCGGGACACCCGGAACTAGCAATCAGCCCCAGCATTTT.

The chain couples TRBV30 to TRBJ2-1; 7 bases fit TRBD2. The length of the CDR3 is 12 residues. Trimming cost V 2 bases and J 13 bases; bases outside gene matches: 8. Germline-derived CDR1 and CDR2 are GTSNPN and SVGIG (reference sequence). The CDR3 DNA reads TGTGCCTGGAGTACCGTCACTAGCGTTCAGTTCTTC. Protein product: CAWSTVTSVQFF.

This chain connects TRBV6-1 to TRBJ1-6, with D uncertain. V lost 3 bases, J lost 3 bases, and 12 bases lay in between. The CDR3 is 16 amino acids. Germline values: CDR1 MNHNS, CDR2 SASEGT. The chain's CDR3 is CASSEGRVDYNSPLHF. The CDR3 DNA follows: TGTGCCAGCAGTGAGGGGAGGGTTGACTATAATTCACCCCTCCACTTT.